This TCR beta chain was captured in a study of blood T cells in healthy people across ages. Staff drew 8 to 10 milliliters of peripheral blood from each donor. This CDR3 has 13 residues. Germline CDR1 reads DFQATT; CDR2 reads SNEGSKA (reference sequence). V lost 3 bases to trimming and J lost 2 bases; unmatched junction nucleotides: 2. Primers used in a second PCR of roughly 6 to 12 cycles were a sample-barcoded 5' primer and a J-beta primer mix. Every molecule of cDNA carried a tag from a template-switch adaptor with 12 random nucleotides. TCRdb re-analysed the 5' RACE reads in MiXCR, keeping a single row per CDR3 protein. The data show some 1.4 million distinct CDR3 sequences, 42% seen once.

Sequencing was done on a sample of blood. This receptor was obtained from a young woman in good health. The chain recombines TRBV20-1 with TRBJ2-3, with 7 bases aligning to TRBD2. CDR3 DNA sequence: TGCAGTGCTAGGCGGGGGACCACAGATACGCAGTATTTT. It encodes CSARRGTTDTQYF.